The 17 T cell receptor beta chains in this list originate from one sample, sequenced in a study of post-analysis software for immune sequencing data. General study findings and limits: Elevated frequency relative to controls characterized about 5 TRBV segments in patients, TRBV5-6, TRBV5-1 and TRBV20-1 among them.

TCR beta libraries were prepared from cDNA with unique molecular identifiers. TCRdb reprocessed the PCR reads with MiXCR, giving one entry per CDR3 protein. Among around 770,000 distinct CDR3 sequences listed, about 45% were seen once. For these receptors, no antigen is known. The sequencing sample was made of blood. Every receptor here comes from a girl between 10 and 17 years old with multiple sclerosis.

This clonotype was seen a few times. V usage is TRBV7-2 and J usage is TRBJ2-5; 8 nucleotides agree with TRBD2. The V gene end was trimmed by 1 base and the J gene end by 11 bases; junction bases not matched to a gene: 12. CDR1 and CDR2 from the germline V gene are SGHTA and FQGNSA. The CDR3 consists of 15 residues. The CDR3, as DNA: TGTGCCAGCAGCTTAGTCGGGGGGGGCCAACGCGGTCAGTACTTC. Translation: CASSLVGGGQRGQYF.

This chain connects TRBV28 to TRBJ2-5, with D uncertain. This CDR3 region has 11 residues. Germline CDR1 is MDHEN and CDR2 is SYDVKM. V was cut by 8 bases and J by 5 bases, with 9 bases left in between. CDR3 loop: CASGDFETQYF. The DNA for the CDR3 is TGTGCCAGCGGAGACTTTGAGACCCAGTACTTC. The whole variable domain, filled in from reference TRBV28 and TRBJ2-5, reads DVKVTQSSRYLVKRTGEKVFLECVQDMDHENMFWYRQDPGLGLRLIYFSYDVKMKEKGDIPEGYSVSREKKERFSLILESASTNQTSMYLCASGDFETQYFGPGTRLLVL.

The rearrangement links TRBV2 to TRBJ2-1; TRBD1 aligns across 9 bases. The CDR3 spans 14 residues. J was trimmed by 9 bases and V by 7 bases; bases with no gene match: 10. The germline V gene has CDR1 SNHLY and CDR2 FYNNEI. As DNA, the CDR3 is TGTGCCAGCATCTTGGGACAGGGAGGTGGTGAGCAGTTCTTC. Its translation: CASILGQGGGEQFF.

The V call is TRBV29-1, the J call TRBJ2-1; possible D gene TRBD1, 8 bases. Germline V gene lookup returns CDR1 SQVTM and CDR2 ANQGSEA. There are 14 residues in the CDR3. Between the trimmed V and J ends, which lost 6 bases and 7 bases, there was a span of 19 bases. The CDR3 DNA follows: TGCAGCGTCCAGACAGGGGCCGGGGGGAATGAGCAGTTCTTC. It is translated as CSVQTGAGGNEQFF.

This clonotype turned up a few times. One end of the junction varies from germline; a read error may be responsible. This sequence joins TRBV12-3 or TRBV12-4 and TRBJ1-1; D remains unclear. CDR3 length: 13 amino acids. This CDR3 is CASSRTRNTEAFF. CDR3 DNA: TGTGCTAGCAGCCGTACCAGGAACACTGAAGCTTTCTTT.

The chain recombines TRBV3-1 with TRBJ2-5; either TRBD1 or TRBD2 may fit D (6 bases each). CDR1 and CDR2 from the germline V gene are LGHDT and YNNKEL (reference sequence). The CDR3 length is 16 residues. The V end was cut by 2 bases, the J end by 1 base, with 14 bases between. CDR3 region: CASSQSQGGGQETQYF. DNA for the CDR3: TGTGCCAGCAGCCAATCTCAAGGGGGAGGCCAAGAGACCCAGTACTTC.

This chain uses TRBV15 with TRBJ2-3, with 9 positions matching TRBD1. CDR3 size: 17 residues. Germline assignment: CDR1 LNHNV and CDR2 YYDKDF (reference sequence). Trimming cost V 0 bases and J 3 bases; bases outside gene matches: 7. The CDR3 reads CATSRDPLDRGTDTQYF. The CDR3 bases are TGTGCCACCAGCAGAGATCCGTTAGACAGGGGGACAGATACGCAGTATTTT. Supplemented by reference TRBV15 and TRBJ2-3, the full variable domain reads DAMVIQNPRYQVTQFGKPVTLSCSQTLNHNVMYWYQQKSSQAPKLLFHYYDKDFNNEADTPDNFQSRRPNTSFCFLDIRSPGLGDTAMYLCATSRDPLDRGTDTQYFGPGTRLTVL.

The chain uses TRBV7-2 and TRBJ1-4; no definite D call. The V end was cut by 5 bases, the J end by 8 bases, with 15 bases between. From germline, CDR1 is SGHTA and CDR2 FQGNSA. This CDR3 region has 14 residues. This chain's CDR3 is CASSPGSVGEKLFF. CDR3 DNA: TGTGCCAGCAGCCCCGGGTCCGTTGGAGAAAAACTGTTTTTT.

In regard to this clonotype: The junction does not match germline at one end; this may be a read error. This chain joins TRBV7-9 and TRBJ2-7; weak D call: TRBD1 (6 bases). The germline CDR1 and CDR2 sequences are SEHNR and FQNEAQ (reference sequence). The CDR3 is made up of 12 amino acids. The chain's CDR3 is CSSSPGVSEQYF. The CDR3 nucleotides read TGTTCCAGCAGCCCAGGGGTGAGCGAGCAGTACTTC.

V and J are TRBV15 and TRBJ1-2, with D perhaps TRBD1 (6 bases). The CDR3 totals 17 residues. The ends were cut back, 3 bases at V and 3 bases at J, with 20 bases in the middle. CDR1 is LNHNV, CDR2 YYDKDF, per germline (reference sequence). Here the CDR3 reads CATSSPSPGDGDYGYTF. CDR3 bases: TGTGCCACCAGCAGCCCCTCTCCAGGGGATGGAGACTATGGCTACACCTTC.

The V gene is TRBV12-3 or TRBV12-4, the J gene TRBJ2-5; the D gene is possibly TRBD1 (5 bases). Trimming took 0 bases from V and 11 from J, leaving 19 bases between them. CDR3 length: 15 amino acids. DNA of the CDR3: TGTGCCAGCAGTTTAGCAGGGGCCCCACAAACGAAGCAGTACTTC. Residues: CASSLAGAPQTKQYF.

V gene TRBV20-1 combines with J gene TRBJ2-1; perhaps TRBD2 as D (5 bases). The CDR3 consists of 16 residues. V lost 0 bases to trimming and J lost 2 bases, with 14 bases between them. The V gene's germline CDR1 is DFQATT and CDR2 SNEGSKA (reference sequence). The CDR3 reads CSARDVSGAAYNEQFF. In DNA form, the CDR3 reads TGCAGTGCTAGAGATGTCAGCGGAGCCGCCTACAATGAGCAGTTCTTC.

This clonotype was detected once. CDR3 sequence: CASGRDPYNSPLHF. DNA for the CDR3: TGTGCCAGCGGTAGGGACCCCTATAATTCACCCCTCCACTTT. The rearrangement joins TRBV27 to TRBJ1-6; D is perhaps TRBD1 (5 bases). V was trimmed by 8 bases and J by 2 bases, leaving 10 bases between them. CDR1 MNHEY and CDR2 SMNVEV come from the germline V gene (reference sequence). The CDR3 sequence is 14 residues long.

Only one count was recorded for this clonotype. This chain uses TRBV27 with TRBJ2-4, with TRBD2 matching 14 bases. Judging by the DNA end, TRBJ2-5 fits better; the J call may be wrong. CDR1 is MNHEY and CDR2 is SMNVEV in the germline V gene (reference sequence). CDR3 length equals 16 residues. This chain's CDR3 is CASRMTSGRAGETQYF. CDR3 in DNA: TGTGCCAGCAGGATGACTAGCGGGAGGGCCGGAGAGACCCAGTACTTC.

This clonotype was seen a few times. The genes are TRBV20-1 and TRBJ2-1, with TRBD1 identical over 9 bases. Germline assignment: CDR1 DFQATT and CDR2 SNEGSKA (reference sequence). The CDR3 loop spans 12 amino acids. The V segment lost 7 bases and the J segment 5 bases; nucleotides outside the gene matches: 3. The CDR3 region is CSGDRADNEQFF. The CDR3 DNA reads as TGCAGTGGGGACAGGGCTGACAATGAGCAGTTCTTC.

J is TRBJ2-1 and V is TRBV12-3 or TRBV12-4; TRBD1 matches at 10 bases. The CDR3 runs 16 residues. V lost 4 bases and J lost 3; bases outside the gene matches: 6. CDR3 amino acids: CASSSGTGVDYNEQFF. In DNA form, the CDR3 reads TGTGCCAGCAGTTCCGGGACAGGGGTAGACTACAATGAGCAGTTCTTC.

The rearrangement joins TRBV27 to TRBJ2-7; TRBD1 matches at 8 bases. The CDR3 covers 14 residues. V lost 7 bases to trimming and J lost 3 bases; unmatched junction nucleotides: 8. Germline V gives CDR1 MNHEY, CDR2 SMNVEV (reference sequence). The CDR3 DNA reads TGTGCCAGCAAAATCCGGACAGGGAGCTACGAGCAGTACTTC. Protein sequence: CASKIRTGSYEQYF.